Below, 27 T cell receptor beta chains from the same sample are listed, as sequenced in a study of T cells after yellow fever vaccination. TCRdb recomputed calls from the 5' RACE reads with MiXCR, one row per CDR3 protein. Of about 310,000 distinct CDR3 sequences listed, about 3.5% are singletons. The input for sequencing was PBMCs, taken on the day of the yellow fever booster vaccination. These TCRs come from a man aged 18 to 30 who received the YFV17D yellow fever vaccine.

This clonotype was observed at least ten times. The rearrangement uses TRBV5-6 and TRBJ2-5; the match to TRBD1 covers 7 bases. The CDR3 totals 15 residues. Germline V CDR1 and CDR2: SGHDT, YYEEEE. V dropped 3 bases and J dropped 0; count of bases not matched to a gene: 5. The CDR3 bases are TGTGCCAGCAGCTCGTTACAGGGGTACCAAGAGACCCAGTACTTC. Translating it yields CASSSLQGYQETQYF. Based on the CDR3 plus reference TRBV5-6 and TRBJ2-5, the full variable domain is DAGVTQSPTHLIKTRGQQVTLRCSPKSGHDTVSWYQQALGQGPQFIFQYYEEEERQRGNFPDRFSGHQFPNYSSELNVNALLLGDSALYLCASSSLQGYQETQYFGPGTRLLVL.

This chain links TRBV28 with TRBJ1-3, with 12 nucleotides matching TRBD1. This CDR3 comprises 15 residues. V was clipped by 4 bases and J by 5 bases; unmatched bases: 3. Germline CDR1 and CDR2: MDHEN and SYDVKM. The CDR3 sequence is CASSSGQGARNTIYF. The DNA for the CDR3 is TGTGCCAGCAGTTCGGGACAGGGGGCAAGAAACACCATATATTTT.

This clonotype was detected ten times or more. This CDR3 is CASRIRGKHTDTQYF. The CDR3, as DNA: TGTGCCAGCAGAATACGGGGGAAACACACAGATACGCAGTATTTT. The chain recombines TRBV7-2 with TRBJ2-3, with D possibly being TRBD2 (6 bases). Germline CDR1 SGHTA, CDR2 FQGNSA. There are 15 residues in the CDR3. V shed 6 bases and J shed 2 bases, with 15 bases lying between them.

The chain combines TRBV7-2 with TRBJ2-5; D possibly corresponds to TRBD2 (6 bases). Deletions cut 1 base from V and 4 bases from J, with 10 bases between. The CDR3 is 14 amino acids. Germline CDR1 SGHTA, CDR2 FQGNSA. The CDR3: CASSLVLAGETQYF. CDR3 coding DNA: TGTGCCAGCAGCTTAGTACTAGCAGGAGAGACCCAGTACTTC. The full variable domain, in which reference TRBV7-2 and TRBJ2-5 provide the parts outside the CDR3, is GAGVSQSPSNKVTEKGKDVELRCDPISGHTALYWYRQSLGQGLEFLIYFQGNSAPDKSGLPSDRFSAERTGGSVSTLTIQRTQQEDSAVYLCASSLVLAGETQYFGPGTRLLVL.

This clonotype was counted at least ten times. This chain joins TRBV12-3 or TRBV12-4 and TRBJ1-5, with a possible D match to TRBD1 (6 bases). CDR3 length: 12 amino acids. Trimming left V 7 bases short and J 7 bases short, with 11 bases between. CDR3: CASTVGGQPQHF. The CDR3 DNA reads as TGTGCCAGCACCGTGGGGGGCCAGCCCCAGCATTTT.

The V call is TRBV7-2, the J call TRBJ2-7, with 7 bases fitting TRBD1. Trimming took 6 bases from V and 7 from J; bases not matched to a gene: 12. This CDR3 spans 14 amino acids. From germline, CDR1 is SGHTA and CDR2 FQGNSA. The CDR3 DNA follows: TGTGCCAGCAGAACAACAGGGGCCCTCGGTGAGCAGTACTTC. Its protein product is CASRTTGALGEQYF.

This clonotype was seen many times. The gene calls are TRBV7-3 and TRBJ2-1; D perhaps matches TRBD1 (6 bases). The CDR3 runs to 21 residues. Trimming cost V 5 bases and J 2 bases, with 31 bases left between them. CDR1 and CDR2 (germline): SGHTA, FQGTGA. In DNA, the CDR3 is TGTGCCAGCAGCCTACACTTAAGGTTCCTGGGGGCGGAGACGACCTACAATGAGCAGTTCTTC. Translated, it gives CASSLHLRFLGAETTYNEQFF.

This clonotype appeared many times. The chain uses TRBV7-2 and TRBJ2-2; 9 nucleotides agree with TRBD2. CDR1 and CDR2 from the germline V gene are SGHTA and FQGNSA. V lost 6 bases to trimming and J lost 3 bases; unmatched junction nucleotides: 5. The CDR3 extends over 15 amino acids. The CDR3 nucleotides are TGTGCCAGCAGAGCCGCGGGGGGGTACACCGGGGAGCTGTTTTTT. Translation: CASRAAGGYTGELFF. The whole variable domain, remainder taken from reference TRBV7-2 and TRBJ2-2, is GAGVSQSPSNKVTEKGKDVELRCDPISGHTALYWYRQSLGQGLEFLIYFQGNSAPDKSGLPSDRFSAERTGGSVSTLTIQRTQQEDSAVYLCASRAAGGYTGELFFGEGSRLTVL.

In this sample, this clonotype turned up many times. This chain connects TRBV20-1 to TRBJ2-7; D tentatively fits TRBD1 or TRBD2 (5 bases each). The CDR3 has 13 residues. The ends were cut back, 1 base at V and 7 bases at J, with 14 bases in the middle. CDR1 and CDR2 (germline): DFQATT, SNEGSKA (reference sequence). This CDR3 is CSARGGTSLEQYF. For the CDR3, the DNA is TGCAGTGCTAGAGGAGGGACCAGTTTGGAGCAGTACTTC.

This CDR3 is CASSLERGASTDTQYF. The CDR3 DNA sequence: TGCGCCAGCAGCTTGGAACGGGGAGCTAGCACAGATACGCAGTATTTT. The rearrangement links TRBV5-1 to TRBJ2-3; D is possibly TRBD2 (5 bases). Germline assignment: CDR1 SGHRS and CDR2 YFSETQ. Trimming removed 0 bases at V and 0 bases at J, with 11 bases between. The CDR3 is 16 amino acids.

The CDR3 is CASSPYKENNSPLHF. CDR3 DNA sequence: TGCGCCAGCAGCCCGTACAAGGAGAACAATTCACCCCTCCACTTT. V usage is TRBV5-1 and J usage is TRBJ1-6; no reliable D call. This CDR3 is built from 15 residues. The germline gives CDR1 SGHRS, CDR2 YFSETQ. V lost 4 bases and J lost 7, with 15 bases in between.

This clonotype was seen many times. V gene TRBV2 combines with J gene TRBJ2-2, with 8 bases identical to TRBD1. The CDR3 length is 15 residues. From germline, CDR1 is SNHLY and CDR2 FYNNEI. J gave up 0 bases and V 6 bases, and 3 bases lay outside the gene matches. The CDR3: CASSRTGTNTGELFF. DNA of the CDR3: TGTGCCAGCAGCAGGACAGGGACGAACACCGGGGAGCTGTTTTTT.

This clonotype has just a few counts. V and J are TRBV5-1 and TRBJ2-2; no definite D call. Deletions cut 5 bases from V and 8 bases from J, with 10 bases between. Germline CDR1 and CDR2: SGHRS and YFSETQ. This CDR3 region has 12 residues. The CDR3 nucleotides are TGCGCCAGCAGGGACCTTGCGGGGGAGCTGTTTTTT. Translation gives CASRDLAGELFF.

A few counts support this clonotype. The chain links TRBV4-1 to TRBJ2-5; 7 bases line up with TRBD2. Per the germline V gene, CDR1 is MGHRA and CDR2 is YSYEKL. The trim removed 1 base at V and 4 bases at J, leaving 6 bases unmatched. The CDR3 sequence is 15 residues long. As DNA, the CDR3 is TGCGCCAGCAGCCAAGGACTAGCATCGGCAGAGACCCAGTACTTC. This gives the protein CASSQGLASAETQYF.

The CDR3 DNA sequence: TGTGCCAGTAGTATAGGGAGCTTGAGCACAGATACGCAGTATTTT. This sequence encodes CASSIGSLSTDTQYF. The gene calls are TRBV19 and TRBJ2-3; D not resolved. The CDR3 has 15 amino acids. V shed 1 base and J shed 0 bases, with 8 bases lying between them. The germline V gene has CDR1 LNHDA and CDR2 SQIVND (reference sequence).

This clonotype was seen at least ten times. The chain carries TRBV7-8 and TRBJ1-5; no clear D. The CDR3 contains 14 residues. V shed 1 base and J shed 5 bases, with 9 bases lying between them. CDR1 and CDR2 from the germline V gene are SGHVS and FQNEAQ. The CDR3 DNA reads as TGTGCCAGCAGCTTAGAGGGAGGGTATCAGCCCCAGCATTTT. It encodes CASSLEGGYQPQHF.

This clonotype was picked up many times. The chain joins TRBV5-1 to TRBJ2-1, with 7 positions matching TRBD1. The junction had 3 bases not matched to a gene; V was cut back by 5 bases and J by 4 bases. Germline V gives CDR1 SGHRS, CDR2 YFSETQ. The CDR3 has 13 amino acids. Here the CDR3 reads CASREQGYNEQFF. The CDR3 DNA sequence: TGCGCCAGCAGAGAACAGGGGTACAATGAGCAGTTCTTC. The whole variable domain, remainder taken from reference TRBV5-1 and TRBJ2-1, is KAGVTQTPRYLIKTRGQQVTLSCSPISGHRSVSWYQQTPGQGLQFLFEYFSETQRNKGNFPGRFSGRQFSNSRSEMNVSTLELGDSALYLCASREQGYNEQFFGPGTRLTVL.

This clonotype has at least ten counts. This rearrangement joins TRBV18 to TRBJ2-7, with D possibly TRBD2 on 6 matching bases. The CDR3 is 14 amino acids. Per the germline V gene, CDR1 is KGHSH and CDR2 is LQKENI. V lost 3 bases, J lost 2 bases, and 11 bases lay in between. The CDR3 reads CASSPRGETYEQYV. DNA of the CDR3: TGTGCCAGCTCACCCCGCGGGGAAACCTACGAGCAGTACGTC.

This clonotype has ten or more counts. The chain has TRBV5-1 and TRBJ1-1; no clear D. The CDR3 length is 14 residues. From germline, CDR1 is SGHRS and CDR2 YFSETQ. V was shortened by 6 bases and J by 6 bases, with 18 bases between the two germline ends. The CDR3 coding sequence is TGCGCCAGCAACACCGGCGAGGGAGCCCCTGAAGCTTTCTTT. Its protein product is CASNTGEGAPEAFF. Full variable domain (remainder filled in from reference TRBV5-1 and TRBJ1-1): KAGVTQTPRYLIKTRGQQVTLSCSPISGHRSVSWYQQTPGQGLQFLFEYFSETQRNKGNFPGRFSGRQFSNSRSEMNVSTLELGDSALYLCASNTGEGAPEAFFGQGTRLTVV.

This clonotype has just a few counts. The chain links TRBV5-6 to TRBJ2-1, with 8 bases identical to TRBD2. V dropped 4 bases and J dropped 7; count of bases not matched to a gene: 7. CDR3 length: 14 residues. Germline assignment: CDR1 SGHDT and CDR2 YYEEEE. The DNA of the CDR3 is TGTGCCAGCAGCAAACCGGGACTAGAAAATGAGCAGTTCTTC. Translation: CASSKPGLENEQFF.

This clonotype was detected ten times or more. The chain joins TRBV11-2 to TRBJ1-1; 7 positions match TRBD1. The trim removed 3 bases at V and 5 bases at J, leaving 9 bases unmatched. This CDR3 is 15 amino acids long. The germline V gene has CDR1 SGHAT and CDR2 FQNNGV. The CDR3 bases are TGTGCCAGCAGCTTCCCCCAGGGGGGGTGGACTGAAGCTTTCTTT. It translates to CASSFPQGGWTEAFF.

The chain's CDR3 is CARKTSGGAYEQYV. The CDR3 DNA follows: TGCGCCAGGAAAACTAGCGGGGGCGCCTACGAGCAGTACGTC. The chain employs TRBV10-1 and TRBJ2-7; 11 nucleotides agree with TRBD2. CDR1 and CDR2 from the germline V gene are WNHNN and SYGVQD (reference sequence). The CDR3 has 14 residues. The V gene end was trimmed by 9 bases and the J gene end by 2 bases; junction bases not matched to a gene: 6.

There are many counts of this clonotype. V is TRBV20-1 and J is TRBJ2-7; TRBD1 aligns across 7 bases. This CDR3 is 13 amino acids long. Germline V gene lookup returns CDR1 DFQATT and CDR2 SNEGSKA (reference sequence). V shed 6 bases, J shed 0 bases, and the junction held 5 bases outside the gene matches. In DNA, the CDR3 is TGCAGTGCCGCCCGGACAGGCTCCTACGAGCAGTACTTC. It codes for CSAARTGSYEQYF.

This clonotype has more than one count but fewer than ten. The chain has TRBV12-5 and TRBJ1-2; the D is unclear. The germline V and J ends were trimmed by 3 bases and 6 bases, with 11 bases remaining between them. CDR1 is LGHNT and CDR2 is FRNRAP in the germline V gene. This CDR3 has 13 residues. The CDR3 region is CASGFPGEDGYTF. DNA for the CDR3: TGTGCTAGTGGTTTTCCGGGAGAGGATGGCTACACCTTC.

There are many counts of this clonotype. The chain links TRBV6-2 or TRBV6-3 to TRBJ2-2; no reliable D call. Germline V gene sequence: CDR1 MNHEY, CDR2 SVGEGT. The CDR3 length is 12 residues. The V gene lost 5 bases and the J gene lost 5 bases, with 6 bases spanning the gap. The CDR3 DNA follows: TGTGCCAGCAGTCAAGAAACCGGGGAGCTGTTTTTT. It encodes CASSQETGELFF.

This clonotype was seen more than once but under ten times. V usage is TRBV4-3 and J usage is TRBJ1-2, with 12 bases aligning to TRBD1. Germline CDR1 is LGHNA and CDR2 is YSLEER. J lost 8 bases, V lost 0 bases, and 10 bases had no gene match. The CDR3 has 17 residues. The CDR3, as DNA: TGCGCCAGCAGCCAAGATCTCGGGACAGGGGGCTGGGGAGGCTACACCTTC. This codes for CASSQDLGTGGWGGYTF.

Written as DNA, the CDR3 is TGTGCCAGCAGCCCCGACAGGCACATTCAGTACTTC. As protein: CASSPDRHIQYF. The chain carries TRBV7-2 and TRBJ2-4; TRBD1 might be the D (6 bases). The CDR3 sequence is 12 residues long. Germline V gene sequence: CDR1 SGHTA, CDR2 FQGNSA. V was clipped by 5 bases and J by 8 bases, with 10 bases between them. The full variable domain, rest sourced from reference TRBV7-2 and TRBJ2-4, is GAGVSQSPSNKVTEKGKDVELRCDPISGHTALYWYRQSLGQGLEFLIYFQGNSAPDKSGLPSDRFSAERTGGSVSTLTIQRTQQEDSAVYLCASSPDRHIQYFGAGTRLSVL.